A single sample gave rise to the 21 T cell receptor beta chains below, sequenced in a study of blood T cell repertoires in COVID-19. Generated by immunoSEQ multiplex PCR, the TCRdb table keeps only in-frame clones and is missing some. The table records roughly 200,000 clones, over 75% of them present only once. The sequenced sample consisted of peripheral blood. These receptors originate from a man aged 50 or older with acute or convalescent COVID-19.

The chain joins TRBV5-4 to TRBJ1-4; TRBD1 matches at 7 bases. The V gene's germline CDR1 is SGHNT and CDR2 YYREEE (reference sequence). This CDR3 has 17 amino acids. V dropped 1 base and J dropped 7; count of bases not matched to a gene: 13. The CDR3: CASSLRDRDGLGEKLFF. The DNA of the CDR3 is TGTGCCAGCAGCTTGCGAGACAGGGATGGGCTTGGTGAAAAACTGTTTTTT.

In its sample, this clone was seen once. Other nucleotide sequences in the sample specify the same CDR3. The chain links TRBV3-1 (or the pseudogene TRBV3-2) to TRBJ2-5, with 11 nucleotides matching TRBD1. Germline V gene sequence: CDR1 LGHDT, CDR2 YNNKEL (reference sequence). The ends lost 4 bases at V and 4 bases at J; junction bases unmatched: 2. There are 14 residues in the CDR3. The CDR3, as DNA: TGTGCCAGCAGCCTCGGGACAGGGGGAGAGACCCAGTACTTC. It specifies CASSLGTGGETQYF.

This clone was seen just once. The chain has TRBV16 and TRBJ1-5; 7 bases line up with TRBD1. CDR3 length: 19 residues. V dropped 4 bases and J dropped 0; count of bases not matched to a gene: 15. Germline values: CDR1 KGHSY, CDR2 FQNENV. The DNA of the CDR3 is TGTGCCAGCAGCCGACAAATTCCTGGGCAGGGGGTTAGCAATCAGCCCCAGCATTTT. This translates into CASSRQIPGQGVSNQPQHF.

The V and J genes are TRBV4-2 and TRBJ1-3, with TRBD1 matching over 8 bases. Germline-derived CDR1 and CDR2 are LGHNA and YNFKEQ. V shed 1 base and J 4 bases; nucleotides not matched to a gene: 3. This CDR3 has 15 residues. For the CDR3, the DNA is TGTGCCAGCAGCCAAGGGACAGGGAGGGGAAACACCATATATTTT. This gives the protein CASSQGTGRGNTIYF.

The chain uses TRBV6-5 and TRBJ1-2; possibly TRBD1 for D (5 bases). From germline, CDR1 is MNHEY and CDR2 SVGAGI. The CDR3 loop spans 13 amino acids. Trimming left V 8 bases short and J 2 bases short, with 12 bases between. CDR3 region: CASFVTGNYGYTF. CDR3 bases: TGTGCCAGCTTTGTCACAGGAAACTATGGCTACACCTTC.

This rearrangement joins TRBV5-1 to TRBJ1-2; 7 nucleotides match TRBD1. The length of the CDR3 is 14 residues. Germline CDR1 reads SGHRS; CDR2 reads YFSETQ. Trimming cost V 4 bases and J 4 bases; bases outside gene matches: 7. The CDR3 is CASSGGGIGYGYTF. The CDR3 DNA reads TGCGCCAGCAGCGGAGGGGGCATTGGCTATGGCTACACCTTC.

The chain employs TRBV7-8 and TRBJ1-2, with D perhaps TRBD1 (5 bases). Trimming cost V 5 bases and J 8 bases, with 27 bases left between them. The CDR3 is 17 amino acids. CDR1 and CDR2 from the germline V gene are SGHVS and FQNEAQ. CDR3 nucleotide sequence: TGTGCCAGCAGCGCGGGAGGAGGGGCCATGGGAGGGGTCGGCTACACCTTC. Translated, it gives CASSAGGGAMGGVGYTF.

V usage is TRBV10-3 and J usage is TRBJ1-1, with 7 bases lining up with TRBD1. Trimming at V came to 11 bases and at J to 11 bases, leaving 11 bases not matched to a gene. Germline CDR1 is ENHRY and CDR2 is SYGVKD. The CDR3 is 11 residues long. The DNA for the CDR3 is TGTGCCTCCAGACAGGGTGACTTGGCTTTCTTT. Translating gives CASRQGDLAFF.

CDR3 in amino acids: CASSQGQGAADTQYF. CDR3 in DNA: TGCGCCAGCAGCCAAGGACAGGGGGCCGCAGATACGCAGTATTTT. The rearrangement links TRBV4-1 to TRBJ2-3; 10 bases agree with TRBD1. The germline CDR1 and CDR2 sequences are MGHRA and YSYEKL. The junction had 2 bases not matched to a gene; V was cut back by 1 base and J by 4 bases. CDR3 length: 15 residues.

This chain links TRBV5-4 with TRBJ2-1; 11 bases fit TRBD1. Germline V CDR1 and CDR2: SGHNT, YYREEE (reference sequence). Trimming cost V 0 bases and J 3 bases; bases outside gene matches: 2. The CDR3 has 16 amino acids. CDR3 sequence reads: CASSLGTGGLYNEQFF. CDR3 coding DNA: TGTGCCAGCAGCTTGGGGACAGGGGGCCTCTACAATGAGCAGTTCTTC. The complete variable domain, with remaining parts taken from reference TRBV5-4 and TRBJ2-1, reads ETGVTQSPTHLIKTRGQQVTLRCSSQSGHNTVSWYQQALGQGPQFIFQYYREEENGRGNFPPRFSGLQFPNYSSELNVNALELDDSALYLCASSLGTGGLYNEQFFGPGTRLTVL.

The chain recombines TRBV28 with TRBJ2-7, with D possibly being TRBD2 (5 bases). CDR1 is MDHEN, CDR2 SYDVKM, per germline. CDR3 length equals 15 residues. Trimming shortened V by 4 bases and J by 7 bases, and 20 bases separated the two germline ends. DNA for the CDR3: TGTGCCAGCAGTTCCCCCGCGGGCGCCTCGAGGGAGCAGTACGTC. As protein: CASSSPAGASREQYV.

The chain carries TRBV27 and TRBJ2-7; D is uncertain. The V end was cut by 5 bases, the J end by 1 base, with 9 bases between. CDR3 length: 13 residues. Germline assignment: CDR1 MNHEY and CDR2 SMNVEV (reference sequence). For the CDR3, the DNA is TGTGCCAGCAGTCTGACTTCTTCCTACGAGCAGTACTTC. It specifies CASSLTSSYEQYF.

The DNA of the CDR3 is TGTGCCATCAGTGATCAGACAGTCACCGAGCAGTTCTTC. Protein product: CAISDQTVTEQFF. The chain carries TRBV10-3 and TRBJ2-1; maybe TRBD1 (5 bases). CDR3 length: 13 residues. Trimming pared 3 bases from V and 10 bases from J, leaving 13 bases between. Germline assignment: CDR1 ENHRY and CDR2 SYGVKD.

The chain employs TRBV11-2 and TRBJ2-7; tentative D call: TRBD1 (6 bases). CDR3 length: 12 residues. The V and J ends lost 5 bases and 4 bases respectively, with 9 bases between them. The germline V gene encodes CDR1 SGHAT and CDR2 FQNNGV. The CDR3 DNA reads TGTGCCAGCAGCGGAACAGGGTACGAGCAGTACGTC. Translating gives CASSGTGYEQYV.

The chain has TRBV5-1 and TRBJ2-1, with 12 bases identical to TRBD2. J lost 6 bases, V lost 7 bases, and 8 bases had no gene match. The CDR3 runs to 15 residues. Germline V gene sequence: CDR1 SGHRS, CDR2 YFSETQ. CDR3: CASGEWTSGVNEQFF. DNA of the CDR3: TGCGCCAGCGGAGAATGGACTAGCGGGGTCAATGAGCAGTTCTTC. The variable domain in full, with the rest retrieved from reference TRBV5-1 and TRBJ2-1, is KAGVTQTPRYLIKTRGQQVTLSCSPISGHRSVSWYQQTPGQGLQFLFEYFSETQRNKGNFPGRFSGRQFSNSRSEMNVSTLELGDSALYLCASGEWTSGVNEQFFGPGTRLTVL.

The CDR3 DNA sequence: TGTGCCAGCAGCTTAAGCGGGATGATTAACTATGGCTACACCTTC. This translates into CASSLSGMINYGYTF. This chain connects TRBV7-2 to TRBJ1-2; D is unclear. Germline assignment: CDR1 SGHTA and CDR2 FQGNSA. The V end lost 2 bases, the J end lost 1 base, and 11 bases lay between the germline ends. There are 15 residues in the CDR3. The variable domain in full, with the rest retrieved from reference TRBV7-2 and TRBJ1-2, is GAGVSQSPSNKVTEKGKDVELRCDPISGHTALYWYRQSLGQGLEFLIYFQGNSAPDKSGLPSDRFSAERTGGSVSTLTIQRTQQEDSAVYLCASSLSGMINYGYTFGSGTRLTVV.

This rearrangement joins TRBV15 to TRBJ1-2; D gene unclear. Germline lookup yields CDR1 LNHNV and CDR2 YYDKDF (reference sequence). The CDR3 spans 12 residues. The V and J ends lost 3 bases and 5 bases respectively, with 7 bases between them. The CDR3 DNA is TGTGCCACCAGCAGTATAGATTATGGCTACACCTTC. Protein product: CATSSIDYGYTF. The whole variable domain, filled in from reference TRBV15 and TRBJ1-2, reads DAMVIQNPRYQVTQFGKPVTLSCSQTLNHNVMYWYQQKSSQAPKLLFHYYDKDFNNEADTPDNFQSRRPNTSFCFLDIRSPGLGDTAMYLCATSSIDYGYTFGSGTRLTVV.

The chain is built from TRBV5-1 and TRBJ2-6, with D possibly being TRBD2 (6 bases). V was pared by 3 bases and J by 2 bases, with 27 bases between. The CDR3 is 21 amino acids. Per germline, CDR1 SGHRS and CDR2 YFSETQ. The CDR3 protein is CASSSGRSTGVISPGANVLTF. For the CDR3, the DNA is TGCGCCAGCAGCTCGGGGCGTTCCACGGGGGTCATAAGTCCTGGGGCCAACGTCCTGACTTTC. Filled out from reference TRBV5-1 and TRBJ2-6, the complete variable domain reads KAGVTQTPRYLIKTRGQQVTLSCSPISGHRSVSWYQQTPGQGLQFLFEYFSETQRNKGNFPGRFSGRQFSNSRSEMNVSTLELGDSALYLCASSSGRSTGVISPGANVLTFGAGSRLTVL.

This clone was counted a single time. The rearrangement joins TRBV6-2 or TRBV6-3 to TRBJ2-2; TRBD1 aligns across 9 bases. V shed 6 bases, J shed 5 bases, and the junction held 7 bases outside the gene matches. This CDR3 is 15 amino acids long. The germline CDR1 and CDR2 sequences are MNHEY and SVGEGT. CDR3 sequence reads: CASSPQTGGTGELFF. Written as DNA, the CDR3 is TGTGCCAGCAGCCCCCAGACAGGGGGGACCGGGGAGCTGTTTTTT.

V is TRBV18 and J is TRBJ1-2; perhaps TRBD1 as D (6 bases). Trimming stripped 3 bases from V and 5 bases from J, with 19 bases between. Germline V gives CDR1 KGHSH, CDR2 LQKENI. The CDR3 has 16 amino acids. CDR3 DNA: TGTGCCAGCTCACCGAATGAGATCAGGGGCGGGTATGGCTACACCTTC. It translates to CASSPNEIRGGYGYTF.

For the CDR3, the DNA is TGTGCCAGCAGTGATTTGCGGGGGCGGCCAGATACGCAGTATTTT. Amino acid sequence: CASSDLRGRPDTQYF. V usage is TRBV2 and J usage is TRBJ2-3; TRBD2 is a possible D gene (7 bases). Between the trimmed V and J ends, which lost 3 bases and 4 bases, there was a span of 14 bases. Looked up from germline, CDR1 is SNHLY and CDR2 is FYNNEI. The CDR3 has 15 residues.